This T cell receptor (beta chain) was sequenced for a study of blood T cells in healthy people across ages. From germline, CDR1 is SGHRS and CDR2 YFSETQ. Between the trimmed V and J ends, which lost 0 bases and 2 bases, there was a span of 16 bases. The CDR3 contains 17 residues. It was with a sample-barcoded 5' primer and a J-beta primer mix that a second PCR of roughly 6 to 12 cycles was run. TCRdb ran MiXCR on the 5' RACE reads and lists one entry per CDR3 protein. The sample records about 900,000 distinct CDR3 sequences, 62% being singletons. Comment on this clonotype: Its antigen is unknown.

The sample providers were healthy Caucasian people from Russia, aged about 6 to 95. Peripheral blood from each donor was collected in a volume of 8 to 10 milliliters. Study observations and caveats: Shifts in expanded clonotypes may have been confounded by donor CMV status, which was unknown.

This clonotype was sampled from a young man in good health. V is TRBV5-1 and J is TRBJ2-3; D may be TRBD2 (6 bases). The sample was blood. The chain's CDR3 is CASSLVAVAGNTDTQYF. In DNA form, the CDR3 reads TGCGCCAGCAGCTTGGTAGCGGTGGCGGGGAACACAGATACGCAGTATTTT.